Below are 15 T cell receptor beta chains sequenced from a single sample in a study of shared clonotypes between healthy human individuals. TCRdb's copy holds only in-frame clones and misses some; the assay was immunoSEQ multiplex PCR. Of 1,100,000 or so clones in the sample, 78% are singletons; the top ten hold about 0.52%. The sample taken for sequencing was memory CD4+ T cells from PBMCs. The subset is: CD45RA-negative fraction. All receptors derive from a man aged 18 to 29 in good health. Some clones in this sample may be carry-over from other donors' samples.

J is TRBJ1-5 and V is TRBV6-1, with D possibly TRBD1 on 6 matching bases. Trimming left V 2 bases short and J 1 base short, with 15 bases between. The germline V gene encodes CDR1 MNHNS and CDR2 SASEGT. CDR3 length: 17 amino acids. This chain's CDR3 is CASSERGGRDSNQPQHF. The DNA for the CDR3 is TGTGCCAGCAGTGAAAGGGGGGGCCGGGACAGCAATCAGCCCCAGCATTTT.

This clone appeared a few times. This chain joins TRBV5-1 and TRBJ1-4, with D uncertain. The CDR3 sequence is 15 residues long. Trimming removed 4 bases from V and 7 bases from J, with 17 bases in between. Germline V CDR1 and CDR2: SGHRS, YFSETQ. The CDR3 here is CASSAKAGYTEKLFF. CDR3 nucleotide sequence: TGCGCCAGCAGCGCCAAAGCGGGGTATACTGAAAAACTGTTTTTT.

CDR3 region: CASSSPRRTGQTQYF. The CDR3 DNA is TGTGCCAGCAGTTCCCCCCGTCGTACCGGTCAGACCCAGTACTTC. This sequence joins TRBV6-5 and TRBJ2-5; D gene unclear. Trimming stripped 4 bases from V and 6 bases from J, with 18 bases between. CDR1 and CDR2 from the germline V gene are MNHEY and SVGAGI. The CDR3 contains 15 residues.

The rearrangement joins TRBV15 to TRBJ2-5; D remains ambiguous. The CDR3 consists of 12 residues. The V gene's germline CDR1 is LNHNV and CDR2 YYDKDF (reference sequence). The V and J ends lost 9 bases and 4 bases respectively, with 12 bases between them. The CDR3 DNA reads as TGTGCCACTAAGACTCCCCTAGAGACCCAGTACTTC. This sequence encodes CATKTPLETQYF.

The chain has TRBV7-2 and TRBJ2-7; D not resolved. The length of the CDR3 is 14 residues. Trimming took off 0 bases at V and 0 bases at J, with 6 bases between the two ends. From germline, CDR1 is SGHTA and CDR2 FQGNSA. Here the CDR3 reads CASSLAAISYEQYF. The CDR3 DNA reads as TGTGCCAGCAGCTTAGCGGCAATCTCCTACGAGCAGTACTTC.

The rearrangement joins TRBV27 to TRBJ2-7; TRBD2 is a possible D gene (6 bases). The CDR3 runs to 16 residues. Germline loops: CDR1 MNHEY, CDR2 SMNVEV (reference sequence). V lost 2 bases and J 3 bases, leaving 17 bases between the germline ends. CDR3 in amino acids: CASSLGAPRRGYEQYF. CDR3 DNA sequence: TGTGCCAGCAGTTTAGGGGCGCCTCGGAGGGGCTACGAGCAGTACTTC.

The CDR3 coding sequence is TGTGCCTGGCGGACATCCTCGGAAAAACTGTTTTTT. Its protein product is CAWRTSSEKLFF. The genes are TRBV30 and TRBJ1-4, with D possibly matching TRBD1 (5 bases). Germline V lookup: CDR1 GTSNPN, CDR2 SVGIG (reference sequence). The CDR3 runs 12 residues. V lost 5 bases to trimming and J lost 8 bases, with 12 bases between them.

V usage is TRBV7-2 and J usage is TRBJ2-1, with 8 bases identical to TRBD1. In germline, CDR1 is SGHTA, CDR2 FQGNSA. This CDR3 contains 16 residues. Germline trimming cut 7 bases from V and 7 bases from J; bases unmatched to any gene: 15. The CDR3 bases are TGTGCCAGCATCGCCCCGAACCGGACAGGGAAAAATGAGCAGTTCTTC. It is translated as CASIAPNRTGKNEQFF.

The chain combines TRBV11-1 with TRBJ1-2; D gene uncertain. Trimming stripped 3 bases from V and 4 bases from J, with 12 bases between. The CDR3 totals 14 residues. The germline V gene has CDR1 SGHAT and CDR2 FQDESV (reference sequence). This chain's CDR3 is CASSFDTKSYGYTF. The CDR3 DNA is TGTGCCAGCAGCTTCGACACCAAGTCCTATGGCTACACCTTC.

V and J are TRBV18 and TRBJ1-4; possible D gene TRBD1, 5 bases. Germline lookup yields CDR1 KGHSH and CDR2 LQKENI. This CDR3 is 15 amino acids long. Between the trimmed V and J ends, which lost 3 bases and 4 bases, there was a span of 12 bases. The CDR3 nucleotides read TGTGCCAGCTCACCCAGGGCAGACCGTAATGAAAAACTGTTTTTT. Protein sequence: CASSPRADRNEKLFF.

V gene TRBV6-4 combines with J gene TRBJ1-3; D not certain. Germline assignment: CDR1 MRHNA and CDR2 SNTAGT. Trimming shortened V by 6 bases and J by 4 bases, and 13 bases separated the two germline ends. The CDR3 runs 14 residues. In DNA form, the CDR3 reads TGTGCCAGCAGGTCACAGTTTACGGGAAACACCATATATTTT. Residues: CASRSQFTGNTIYF.

The chain joins TRBV7-8 to TRBJ2-1; D may be TRBD1 (6 bases). CDR3 length: 15 amino acids. The V end lost 5 bases, the J end lost 3 bases, and 14 bases lay between the germline ends. Germline lookup yields CDR1 SGHVS and CDR2 FQNEAQ. CDR3: CASSKGERSYNEQFF. The CDR3 DNA sequence: TGTGCCAGCAGCAAGGGGGAGCGGAGCTACAATGAGCAGTTCTTC. The full variable domain, its missing parts supplied by reference TRBV7-8 and TRBJ2-1, is GAGVSQSPRYKVAKRGQDVALRCDPISGHVSLFWYQQALGQGPEFLTYFQNEAQLDKSGLPSDRFFAERPEGSVSTLKIQRTQQEDSAVYLCASSKGERSYNEQFFGPGTRLTVL.

The chain joins TRBV28 to TRBJ2-1; maybe TRBD2 (6 bases). The CDR3 has 16 residues. The ends were cut back, 1 base at V and 4 bases at J, with 14 bases in the middle. The germline CDR1 and CDR2 sequences are MDHEN and SYDVKM. The CDR3 here is CASSLSQARGYNEQFF. The DNA for the CDR3 is TGTGCCAGCAGTTTATCGCAGGCTCGGGGGTACAATGAGCAGTTCTTC.

This rearrangement joins TRBV5-8 to TRBJ1-1; a possible D gene is TRBD1 (5 bases). The CDR3 consists of 16 residues. Germline CDR1 SGHTS, CDR2 YDEGEE. Trimming pared 0 bases from V and 4 bases from J, leaving 16 bases between. CDR3 residues: CASSLGQRGLGTEAFF. The CDR3, as DNA: TGTGCCAGCAGCTTGGGACAGCGTGGGCTTGGCACTGAAGCTTTCTTT.

Concerning this clone: This could be a read error, since a much larger clone is one nucleotide away. Within the sample, other DNA sequences also encode this same CDR3. The chain carries TRBV7-3 and TRBJ2-1; 11 nucleotides align to TRBD2. The CDR3 sequence is 15 residues long. Germline-derived CDR1 and CDR2 are SGHTA and FQGTGA. V dropped 5 bases and J dropped 4; count of bases not matched to a gene: 4. CDR3 DNA: TGTGCCAGCAGCCCAGGACTAGCGGGTTACAATGAGCAGTTCTTC. Protein sequence: CASSPGLAGYNEQFF.